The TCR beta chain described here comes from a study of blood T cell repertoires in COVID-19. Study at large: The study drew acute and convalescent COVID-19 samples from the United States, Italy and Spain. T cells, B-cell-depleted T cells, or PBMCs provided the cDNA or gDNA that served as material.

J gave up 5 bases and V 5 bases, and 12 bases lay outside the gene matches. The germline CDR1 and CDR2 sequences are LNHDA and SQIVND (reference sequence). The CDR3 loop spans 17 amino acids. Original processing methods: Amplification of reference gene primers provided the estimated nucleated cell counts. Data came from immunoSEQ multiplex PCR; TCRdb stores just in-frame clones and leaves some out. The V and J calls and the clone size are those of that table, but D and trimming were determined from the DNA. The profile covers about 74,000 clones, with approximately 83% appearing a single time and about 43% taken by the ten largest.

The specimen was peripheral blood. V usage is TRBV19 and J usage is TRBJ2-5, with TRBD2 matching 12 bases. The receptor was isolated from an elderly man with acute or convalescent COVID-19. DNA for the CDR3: TGTGCCAGTAGTTCCCGGACTAGCGGGGCCGGTAGGGAGACCCAGTACTTC. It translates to CASSSRTSGAGRETQYF.